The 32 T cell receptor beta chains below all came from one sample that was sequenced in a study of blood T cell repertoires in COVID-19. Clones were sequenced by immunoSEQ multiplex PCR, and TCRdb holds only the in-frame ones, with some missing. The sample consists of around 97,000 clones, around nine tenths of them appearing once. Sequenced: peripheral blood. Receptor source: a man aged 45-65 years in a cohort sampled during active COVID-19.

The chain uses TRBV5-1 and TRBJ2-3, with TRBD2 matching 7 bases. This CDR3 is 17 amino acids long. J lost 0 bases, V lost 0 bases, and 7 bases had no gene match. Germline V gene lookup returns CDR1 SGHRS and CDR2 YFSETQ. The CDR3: CASSLASGGGSTDTQYF. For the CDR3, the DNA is TGCGCCAGCAGCTTGGCCTCGGGCGGGGGAAGCACAGATACGCAGTATTTT.

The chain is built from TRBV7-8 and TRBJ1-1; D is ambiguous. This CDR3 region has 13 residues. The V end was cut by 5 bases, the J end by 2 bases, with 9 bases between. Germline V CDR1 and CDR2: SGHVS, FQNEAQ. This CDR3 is CASSPILNTEAFF. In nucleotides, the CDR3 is TGTGCCAGCAGCCCCATACTCAACACTGAAGCTTTCTTT.

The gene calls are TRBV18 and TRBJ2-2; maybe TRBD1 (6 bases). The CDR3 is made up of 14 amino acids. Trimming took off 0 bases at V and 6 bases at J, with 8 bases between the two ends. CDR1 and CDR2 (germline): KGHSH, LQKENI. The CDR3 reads CASSPPYRAGELFF. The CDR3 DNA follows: TGTGCCAGCTCACCACCCTACAGGGCCGGGGAGCTGTTTTTT.

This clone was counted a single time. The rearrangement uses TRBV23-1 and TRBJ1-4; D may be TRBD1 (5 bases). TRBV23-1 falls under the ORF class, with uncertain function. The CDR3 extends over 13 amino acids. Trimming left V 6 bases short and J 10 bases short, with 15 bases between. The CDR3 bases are TGCGCCAGCAGCGCCACCCCGGGGGGAAAACTGTTTTTT. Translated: CASSATPGGKLFF.

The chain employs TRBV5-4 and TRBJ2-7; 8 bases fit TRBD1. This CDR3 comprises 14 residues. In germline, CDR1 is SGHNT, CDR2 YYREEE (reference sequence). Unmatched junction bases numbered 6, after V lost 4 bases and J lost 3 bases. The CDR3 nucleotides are TGTGCCAGCAGCGGACGGACAGGGAGCTACGAGCAGTACTTC. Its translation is CASSGRTGSYEQYF.

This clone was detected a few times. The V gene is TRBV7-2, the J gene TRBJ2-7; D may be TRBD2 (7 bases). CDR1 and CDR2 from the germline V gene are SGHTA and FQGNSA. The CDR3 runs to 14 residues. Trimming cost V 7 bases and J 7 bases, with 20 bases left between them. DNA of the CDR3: TGTGCCAGCAACTCGGGGGGCTCGGGTCGAGAGCAGTACTTC. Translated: CASNSGGSGREQYF.

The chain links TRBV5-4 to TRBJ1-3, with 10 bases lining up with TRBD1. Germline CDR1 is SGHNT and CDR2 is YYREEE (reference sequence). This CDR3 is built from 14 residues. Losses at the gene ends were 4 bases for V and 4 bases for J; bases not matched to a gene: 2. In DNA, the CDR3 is TGTGCCAGCAGCCCGACAGGGGGCGGAAACACCATATATTTT. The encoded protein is CASSPTGGGNTIYF.

The DNA of the CDR3 is TGTGCCAGCAGCATAGGTCAGGGAATGGTCATGAACACTGAAGCTTTCTTT. It encodes CASSIGQGMVMNTEAFF. This chain links TRBV21-1 with TRBJ1-1; TRBD1 reflects the table's D call only, with no check against the DNA. TRBV21-1 corresponds to a pseudogene. This CDR3 has 17 amino acids.

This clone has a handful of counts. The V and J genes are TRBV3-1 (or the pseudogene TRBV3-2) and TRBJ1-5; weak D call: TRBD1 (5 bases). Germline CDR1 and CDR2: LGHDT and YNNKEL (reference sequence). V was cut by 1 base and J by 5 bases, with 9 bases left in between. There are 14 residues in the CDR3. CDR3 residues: CASSQGLGDQPQHF. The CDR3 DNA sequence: TGTGCCAGCAGCCAAGGTTTAGGGGATCAGCCCCAGCATTTT.

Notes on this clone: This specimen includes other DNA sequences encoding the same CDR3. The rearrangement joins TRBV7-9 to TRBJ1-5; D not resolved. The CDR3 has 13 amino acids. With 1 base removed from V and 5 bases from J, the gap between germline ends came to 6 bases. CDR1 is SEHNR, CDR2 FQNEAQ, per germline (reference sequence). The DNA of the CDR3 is TGTGCCAGCAGCTTAGGGGGAGATCAGCCCCAGCATTTT. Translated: CASSLGGDQPQHF. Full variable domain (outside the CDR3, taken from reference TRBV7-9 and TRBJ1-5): DTGVSQNPRHKITKRGQNVTFRCDPISEHNRLYWYRQTLGQGPEFLTYFQNEAQLEKSRLLSDRFSAERPKGSFSTLEIQRTEQGDSAMYLCASSLGGDQPQHFGDGTRLSIL.

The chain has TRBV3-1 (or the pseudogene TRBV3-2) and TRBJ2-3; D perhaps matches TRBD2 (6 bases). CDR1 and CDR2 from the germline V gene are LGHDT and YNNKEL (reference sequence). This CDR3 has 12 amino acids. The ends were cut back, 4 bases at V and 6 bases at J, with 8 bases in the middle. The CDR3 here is CASSRGGDTQYF. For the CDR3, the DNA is TGTGCCAGCAGCCGAGGAGGGGATACGCAGTATTTT.

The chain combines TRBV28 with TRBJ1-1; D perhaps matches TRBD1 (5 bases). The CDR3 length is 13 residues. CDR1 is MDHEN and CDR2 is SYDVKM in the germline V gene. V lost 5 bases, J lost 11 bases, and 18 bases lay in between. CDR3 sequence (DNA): TGTGCCAGCAGTGGTCCGACAGTGACTTCGGCTTTCTTT. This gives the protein CASSGPTVTSAFF.

This CDR3 is CASGREGSGTTGELFF. CDR3 DNA: TGTGCCAGCGGCAGGGAGGGGAGCGGGACCACCGGGGAGCTGTTTTTT. This sequence joins TRBV4-2 and TRBJ2-2; 7 bases match TRBD2. The germline gives CDR1 LGHNA, CDR2 YNFKEQ. This CDR3 is 16 amino acids long. With 8 bases clipped from V and 4 bases from J, the junction kept 13 bases outside the gene matches.

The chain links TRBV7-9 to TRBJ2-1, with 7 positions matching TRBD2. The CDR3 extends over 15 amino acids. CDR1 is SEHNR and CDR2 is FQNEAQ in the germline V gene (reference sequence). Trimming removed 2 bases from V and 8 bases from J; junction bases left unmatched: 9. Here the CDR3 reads CASSLSPAGRHEQFF. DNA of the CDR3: TGTGCCAGCAGCTTAAGTCCAGCGGGGAGACATGAGCAGTTCTTC.

This CDR3 reads CASKGQGAGEQFF. The CDR3 DNA reads TGTGCCAGCAAAGGACAGGGGGCGGGGGAGCAGTTCTTC. The V call is TRBV27, the J call TRBJ2-1, with TRBD1 identical over 11 bases. The CDR3 extends over 13 amino acids. From germline, CDR1 is MNHEY and CDR2 SMNVEV (reference sequence). The V segment lost 7 bases and the J segment 10 bases; nucleotides outside the gene matches: 6.

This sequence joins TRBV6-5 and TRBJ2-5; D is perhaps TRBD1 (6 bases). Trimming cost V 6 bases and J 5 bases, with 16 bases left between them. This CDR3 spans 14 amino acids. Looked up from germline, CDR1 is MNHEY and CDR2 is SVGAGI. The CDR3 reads CASRRTVSLETQYF. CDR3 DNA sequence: TGTGCCAGCAGGAGGACAGTATCCTTGGAGACCCAGTACTTC.

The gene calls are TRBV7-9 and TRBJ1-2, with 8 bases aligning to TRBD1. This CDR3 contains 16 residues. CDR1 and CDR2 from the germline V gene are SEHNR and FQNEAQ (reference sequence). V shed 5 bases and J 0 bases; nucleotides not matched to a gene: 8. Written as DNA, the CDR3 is TGTGCCAGCAGCCGAATGACAGGGGTAGCTAACTATGGCTACACCTTC. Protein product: CASSRMTGVANYGYTF.

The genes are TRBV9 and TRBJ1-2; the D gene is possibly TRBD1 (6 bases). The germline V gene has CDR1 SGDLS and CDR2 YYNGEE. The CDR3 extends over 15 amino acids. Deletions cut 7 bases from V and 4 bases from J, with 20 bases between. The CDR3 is CASSESRQATYGYTF. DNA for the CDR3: TGTGCCAGCTCCGAATCCAGACAGGCTACCTATGGCTACACCTTC.

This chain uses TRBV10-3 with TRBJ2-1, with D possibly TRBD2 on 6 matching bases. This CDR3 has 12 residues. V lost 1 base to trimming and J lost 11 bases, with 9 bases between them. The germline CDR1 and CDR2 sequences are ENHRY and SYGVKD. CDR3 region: CAISELGGQQFF. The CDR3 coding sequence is TGTGCCATCAGTGAGTTGGGGGGACAGCAGTTCTTC.

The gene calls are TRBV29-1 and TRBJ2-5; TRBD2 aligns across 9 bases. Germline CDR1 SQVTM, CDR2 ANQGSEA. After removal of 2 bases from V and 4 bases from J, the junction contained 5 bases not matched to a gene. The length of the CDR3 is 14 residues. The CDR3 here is CSVELAGEIETQYF. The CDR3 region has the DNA TGCAGCGTTGAATTAGCGGGGGAGATAGAGACCCAGTACTTC.

In DNA form, the CDR3 reads TGTGCCAGCACCCGGACAGGGTCCGCTACCCAGTACTTC. Its protein is CASTRTGSATQYF. The chain carries TRBV12-3 or TRBV12-4 and TRBJ2-5; 8 bases are shared with TRBD1. CDR3 size: 13 residues. The trim removed 7 bases at V and 8 bases at J, leaving 9 bases unmatched.

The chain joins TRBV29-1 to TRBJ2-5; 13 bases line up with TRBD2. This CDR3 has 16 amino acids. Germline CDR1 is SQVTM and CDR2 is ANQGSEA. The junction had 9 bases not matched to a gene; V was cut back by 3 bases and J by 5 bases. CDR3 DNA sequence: TGCAGCGTTGAGGAAACTAGCGGGGGGGTGGTGGAGACCCAGTACTTC. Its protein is CSVEETSGGVVETQYF.

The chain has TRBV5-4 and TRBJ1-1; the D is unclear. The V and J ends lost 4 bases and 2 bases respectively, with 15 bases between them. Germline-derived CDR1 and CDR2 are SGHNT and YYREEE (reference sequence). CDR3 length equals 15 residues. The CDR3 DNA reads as TGTGCCAGCAGCCCCCCCCCGGGGATCAACACTGAAGCTTTCTTT. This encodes CASSPPPGINTEAFF.

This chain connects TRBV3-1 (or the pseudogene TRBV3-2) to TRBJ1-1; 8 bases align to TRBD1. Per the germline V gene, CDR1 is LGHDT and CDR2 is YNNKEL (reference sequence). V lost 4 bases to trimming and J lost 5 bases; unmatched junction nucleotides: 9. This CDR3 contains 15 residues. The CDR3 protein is CASSPRRGLGTEAFF. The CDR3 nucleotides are TGTGCCAGCAGCCCTCGCAGGGGGCTCGGTACTGAAGCTTTCTTT.

CDR3 sequence: CASSKGDSSYEQYF. The CDR3 DNA sequence: TGTGCCAGCAGCAAGGGGGACAGCTCCTACGAGCAGTACTTC. V usage is TRBV9 and J usage is TRBJ2-7, with TRBD1 matching over 7 bases. Germline CDR1 and CDR2: SGDLS and YYNGEE. This CDR3 contains 14 residues. With 4 bases clipped from V and 0 bases from J, the junction kept 4 bases outside the gene matches.

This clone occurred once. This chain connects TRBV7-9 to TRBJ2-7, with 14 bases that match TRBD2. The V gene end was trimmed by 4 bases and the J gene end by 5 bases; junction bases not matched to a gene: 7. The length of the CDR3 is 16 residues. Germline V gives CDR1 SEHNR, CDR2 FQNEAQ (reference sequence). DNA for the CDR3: TGTGCCAGCAGCTCACGGACTAGCGGGGGGATCAACGAGCAGTACTTC. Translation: CASSSRTSGGINEQYF. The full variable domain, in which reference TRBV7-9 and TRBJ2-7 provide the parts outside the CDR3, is DTGVSQNPRHKITKRGQNVTFRCDPISEHNRLYWYRQTLGQGPEFLTYFQNEAQLEKSRLLSDRFSAERPKGSFSTLEIQRTEQGDSAMYLCASSSRTSGGINEQYFGPGTRLTVT.

The DNA for the CDR3 is TGTGCCAGCAGCTTAGGCGGCAGCTCCTACGAGCAGTACGTC. Translation: CASSLGGSSYEQYV. The gene calls are TRBV11-2 and TRBJ2-7; no firm D call. The CDR3 loop spans 14 amino acids. The germline V gene encodes CDR1 SGHAT and CDR2 FQNNGV. The V gene lost 1 base and the J gene lost 0 bases, with 7 bases spanning the gap.

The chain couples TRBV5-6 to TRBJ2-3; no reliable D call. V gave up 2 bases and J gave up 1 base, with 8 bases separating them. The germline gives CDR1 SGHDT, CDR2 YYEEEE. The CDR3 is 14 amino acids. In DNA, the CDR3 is TGTGCCAGCAGCTTTTGGGCCCGCACAGATACGCAGTATTTT. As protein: CASSFWARTDTQYF.

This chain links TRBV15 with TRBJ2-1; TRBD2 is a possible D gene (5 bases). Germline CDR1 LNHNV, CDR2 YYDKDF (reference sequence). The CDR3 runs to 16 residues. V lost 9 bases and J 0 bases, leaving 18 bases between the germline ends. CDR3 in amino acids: CATAEDSLSSYNEQFF. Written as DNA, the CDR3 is TGTGCCACGGCGGAGGATAGCCTAAGCTCCTACAATGAGCAGTTCTTC.

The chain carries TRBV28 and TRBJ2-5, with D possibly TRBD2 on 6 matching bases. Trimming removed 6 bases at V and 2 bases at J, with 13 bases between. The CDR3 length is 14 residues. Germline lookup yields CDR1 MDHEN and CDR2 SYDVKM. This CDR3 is CASSVRDGQETQYF. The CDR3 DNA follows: TGTGCCAGCAGCGTGCGGGACGGACAAGAGACCCAGTACTTC.

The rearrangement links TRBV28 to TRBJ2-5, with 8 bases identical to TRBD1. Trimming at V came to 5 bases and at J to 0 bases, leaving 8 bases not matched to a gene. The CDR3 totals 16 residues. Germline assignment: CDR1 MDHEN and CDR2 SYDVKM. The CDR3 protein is CASSPSTGANQETQYF. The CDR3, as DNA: TGTGCCAGCAGTCCCTCGACAGGGGCGAACCAAGAGACCCAGTACTTC.

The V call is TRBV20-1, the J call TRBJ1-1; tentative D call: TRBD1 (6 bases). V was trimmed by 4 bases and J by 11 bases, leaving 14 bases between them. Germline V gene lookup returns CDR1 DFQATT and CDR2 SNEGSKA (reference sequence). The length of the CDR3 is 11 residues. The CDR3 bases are TGCAGTGCTACGGCCCAGGGGCCGGCTTTCTTT. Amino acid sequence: CSATAQGPAFF.